A single sample gave rise to the 25 T cell receptor beta chains below, sequenced in a study of tumor-infiltrating lymphocytes in primary liver carcinoma. TCR beta cDNA was reverse-transcribed from around 0.55 ug of total RNA. The reaction used a constant-region primer and ProtoScript II reverse transcriptase. Libraries of TCR beta came from three nested multiplex PCR rounds with slightly modified ARM-PCR. For roughly 11 cycles apiece, the opening two PCR rounds ran with TRBV1-TRBV30 forward primers and a C-beta reverse primer. MiXCR, run by TCRdb on the multiplex PCR reads, gives a single entry per CDR3 protein. The table records 310,000 or so distinct CDR3 sequences, about 50% of them present only once. Germline DNA was also extracted, with blood RNA taken from unsorted whole blood. Material: peripheral blood. The source of these receptors is a woman younger than 45 with primary liver carcinoma and hepatitis B virus infection.

With respect to this clonotype: Germline and junction disagree at one end, which may indicate a read error. J is TRBJ2-2 and V is TRBV11-3; the D gene is possibly TRBD2 (5 bases). The germline V gene encodes CDR1 SGHNT and CDR2 YENEEA. The CDR3 spans 16 residues. This CDR3 is CVRSQGGPGYTGELLF. CDR3 in DNA: TGTGTCAGGAGTCAAGGTGGGCCCGGTTACACCGGGGAGCTGCTTTTT.

This clonotype was counted a single time. This clone may be a read error of a much larger clone one base away. The chain couples TRBV6-2 or TRBV6-3 to TRBJ2-1; the match to TRBD2 covers 10 bases. The CDR3 has 15 residues. CDR1 is MNHEY and CDR2 is SVGEGT in the germline V gene. For the CDR3, the DNA is TGTGCCAACAGTTACGGGACTAGCGCCGACAATGAGCAGTTCTTC. Residues: CANSYGTSADNEQFF.

The table lists this clonotype with many counts. The V call is TRBV11-3, the J call TRBJ2-3; D is ambiguous. The CDR3 runs to 13 residues. Germline values: CDR1 SGHNT, CDR2 YENEEA. Trimming took 3 bases from V and 3 from J, leaving 7 bases between them. The CDR3 coding sequence is TGTGCCAGCAGCTTTAGGGCGACAGATACGCAGTATTTT. Its protein product is CASSFRATDTQYF.

On this clonotype itself: At one of its ends the junction is not consistent with the germline gene, which may arise from a read error. CDR3 loop: CASSSVSNTGKLFF. The CDR3 DNA sequence: TGTGCCAGCAGCTCGGTCTCGAACACCGGGAAGCTGTTTTTT. V is TRBV7-9 and J is TRBJ2-2; D might be TRBD2 (5 bases). The CDR3 has 14 amino acids. CDR1 and CDR2 (germline): SEHNR, FQNEAQ (reference sequence).

To note about this clonotype: A read error may be the cause here, since a much bigger clone is one base away. The CDR3 DNA reads as TGTGCCAGCAGGAGCGGGAGTCACACAGATACGCAGTATTTT. It codes for CASRSGSHTDTQYF. This chain connects TRBV6-6 to TRBJ2-3; 8 positions match TRBD2. Trimming at V came to 6 bases and at J to 2 bases, leaving 4 bases not matched to a gene. CDR1 and CDR2 from the germline V gene are MNHNY and SVGAGI (reference sequence). This CDR3 region has 14 residues.

This clonotype was observed at least ten times. The rearrangement links TRBV11-2 to TRBJ2-1; D ambiguous. V lost 5 bases and J 1 base, leaving 15 bases between the germline ends. The CDR3 is 16 residues long. Germline CDR1 SGHAT, CDR2 FQNNGV. CDR3 loop: CASSPPKGPSYNEQFF. The CDR3 bases are TGTGCCAGCAGCCCTCCGAAGGGTCCTTCCTACAATGAGCAGTTCTTC.

This clonotype has a handful of counts. Possible read error: a much larger clone is one base away. The chain combines TRBV29-1 with TRBJ1-5, with D uncertain. Trimming pared 7 bases from V and 5 bases from J, leaving 12 bases between. The V gene's germline CDR1 is SQVTM and CDR2 ANQGSEA. This CDR3 has 12 residues. The CDR3 DNA reads TGCAGCGCTGCAGGTGGGGATCAGCCCCAGCATTTT. It yields the protein CSAAGGDQPQHF.

To note about this clonotype: A junction boundary mismatches the germline segment, possibly from a read error. The chain links TRBV11-2 to TRBJ2-1, with D perhaps assigned TRBD1 or TRBD2 (6 bases each). This CDR3 has 14 amino acids. Germline V gene lookup returns CDR1 SGHAT and CDR2 FQNNGV. The CDR3 bases are TGTGCCAGCAGCTCTGGGGGGCTGTACAATGAGCAGCTCTTC. As protein: CASSSGGLYNEQLF.

Points on this clonotype: A read error is likely, as this CDR3 ends without the conserved phenylalanine or tryptophan. For the CDR3, the DNA is TGCGCTAGCAGCCAAGATTTGGGGACAGGGAGCTCACCCCTCCACCTC. This encodes CASSQDLGTGSSPLHL. The rearrangement links TRBV4-3 to TRBJ1-6; 9 nucleotides line up with TRBD1. The CDR3 length is 16 residues. Germline V CDR1 and CDR2: LGHNA, YSLEER.

V and J are TRBV24-1 and TRBJ2-1; weak D call: TRBD1 (6 bases). The V end was cut by 4 bases, the J end by 2 bases, with 17 bases between. Per the germline V gene, CDR1 is KGHDR and CDR2 is SFDVKD. This CDR3 has 17 residues. The CDR3 sequence: CATSDPILEGAYNEQFF. DNA for the CDR3: TGTGCCACCAGTGACCCTATACTAGAGGGGGCCTACAATGAGCAGTTCTTC.

This clonotype appeared a few times. The chain recombines TRBV12-5 with TRBJ2-2; 8 positions agree with TRBD1. Per germline, CDR1 LGHNT and CDR2 FRNRAP. With 4 bases clipped from V and 6 bases from J, the junction kept 7 bases outside the gene matches. The CDR3 consists of 15 residues. CDR3 loop: CASGWQGAGAGELFF. Written as DNA, the CDR3 is TGTGCTAGTGGTTGGCAGGGGGCTGGGGCCGGGGAGCTGTTTTTT. The whole variable domain, filled in from reference TRBV12-5 and TRBJ2-2, reads DARVTQTPRHKVTEMGQEVTMRCQPILGHNTVFWYRQTMMQGLELLAYFRNRAPLDDSGMPKDRFSAEMPDATLATLKIQPSEPRDSAVYFCASGWQGAGAGELFFGEGSRLTVL.

A remark on this clonotype: This may be a read error: a much more frequent sequence differs by one nucleotide. The conserved closing phenylalanine or tryptophan is absent in this CDR3, likely reflecting a read error. The chain links TRBV29-1 to TRBJ1-1, with D unresolved. Per the germline V gene, CDR1 is SQVTM and CDR2 is ANQGSEA. The germline V and J ends were trimmed by 7 bases and 0 bases, with 18 bases remaining between them. CDR3 size: 15 residues. In DNA form, the CDR3 reads TGCAGCGGGGATTTCTCGGGGAACATGAACACTGAAGCTTTCTCT. This sequence encodes CSGDFSGNMNTEAFS.

In this sample, this clonotype turned up a few times. The chain is built from TRBV7-9 and TRBJ2-3; D is possibly TRBD1 or TRBD2 (5 bases each). V gave up 0 bases and J gave up 6 bases, with 7 bases separating them. This CDR3 is built from 13 residues. Germline-derived CDR1 and CDR2 are SEHNR and FQNEAQ (reference sequence). DNA of the CDR3: TGTGCCAGCAGCTTAGCCTGGGGGGATACGCAGTATTTT. Protein: CASSLAWGDTQYF.

With regard to this clonotype: Here the CDR3 omits its conserved ending phenylalanine or tryptophan, so a read error is the likely source. No DNA is shown, since the ends of the CDR3 on it are uncertain; the CDR3 is the one TCRdb lists. This chain joins TRBV28 and TRBJ2-2; no check of the table's D call, TRBD1, against the DNA was made. Including both end residues, the CDR3 is 14 amino acids long. CDR1 and CDR2 (germline): MDHEN, SYDVKM. The CDR3: CASRRTVGPKEPFS.

This clonotype was detected only a few times. This sequence joins TRBV6-2 or TRBV6-3 and TRBJ2-1, with D possibly being TRBD1 (6 bases). Germline values: CDR1 MNHEY, CDR2 SVGEGT. The CDR3 is made up of 16 amino acids. Trimming left V 0 bases short and J 3 bases short, with 12 bases between. DNA for the CDR3: TGTGCCAGCAGTTACTCGTTCCTCAGGGGCTACAATGAGCAGTTCTTC. Its protein is CASSYSFLRGYNEQFF.

The gene calls are TRBV12-3 or TRBV12-4 and TRBJ2-2; D tentatively fits TRBD1 or TRBD2 (5 bases each). CDR3 length equals 13 residues. Trimming took off 6 bases at V and 7 bases at J, with 12 bases between the two ends. The CDR3 reads CASRGDQCGELFF. The CDR3 DNA reads as TGTGCCAGCAGGGGGGACCAATGCGGGGAGCTGTTTTTT.

The chain recombines TRBV6-1 with TRBJ2-3, with D possibly TRBD2 on 5 matching bases. V was clipped by 8 bases and J by 0 bases, with 15 bases between them. CDR3 length: 15 amino acids. Germline V gene data show CDR1 as MNHNS and CDR2 as SASEGT. The CDR3: CASAKERKSTDTQYF. CDR3 in DNA: TGTGCCAGCGCGAAGGAGCGGAAAAGCACAGATACGCAGTATTTT.

The table lists this clonotype with a count of one. V is TRBV11-2 and J is TRBJ2-1, with no clear D. The CDR3 loop spans 15 amino acids. Trimming stripped 6 bases from V and 2 bases from J, with 14 bases between. In germline, CDR1 is SGHAT, CDR2 FQNNGV. The CDR3: CASRYTIWAYNEQFF. In nucleotides, the CDR3 is TGTGCCAGCAGGTATACTATCTGGGCCTACAATGAGCAGTTCTTC.

This clonotype appeared many times. This chain links TRBV12-3 or TRBV12-4 with TRBJ2-5; D ambiguous. The length of the CDR3 is 13 residues. V was shortened by 3 bases and J by 3 bases, with 8 bases between the two germline ends. CDR3 protein: CASSFKLEETQYF. CDR3 coding DNA: TGTGCCAGCAGTTTTAAGCTGGAAGAGACCCAGTACTTC.

Regarding this clonotype: Since the CDR3 does not end with the conserved phenylalanine or tryptophan, this likely comes from a read error. The V gene is TRBV28, the J gene TRBJ2-5; a weak D match, TRBD2 (6 bases). The CDR3 spans 13 residues. Germline CDR1 and CDR2: MDHEN and SYDVKM. V was pared by 4 bases and J by 4 bases, with 10 bases between. CDR3 residues: CASSSSVLETQYL. The DNA for the CDR3 is TGTGCCAGCAGTTCTAGCGTCTTAGAGACCCAGTACCTC.

Concerning this clonotype: The junction departs from germline at one end; a sequencing error may be responsible. The J gene is TRBJ1-4, the V gene TRBV11-2; D gene unclear. There are 17 residues in the CDR3. Germline V lookup: CDR1 SGHAT, CDR2 FQNNGV. The CDR3 region is CASSLGVAPTANGKLFF. CDR3 coding DNA: TGTGCCAGCAGCTTAGGGGTAGCCCCCACAGCCAATGGAAAACTGTTTTTT.

Note on this clonotype: The conserved phenylalanine or tryptophan normally closing the CDR3 is absent here, so this likely arose from a read error. V is TRBV12-3 or TRBV12-4 and J is TRBJ2-1; D gene unclear. The V gene lost 5 bases and the J gene lost 9 bases, with 8 bases spanning the gap. The CDR3 consists of 11 residues. The CDR3 sequence: CASSRTLEQFV. As DNA, the CDR3 is TGTGCCAGCAGTCGGACCCTTGAGCAGTTCGTC.

V and J are TRBV28 and TRBJ2-7; 9 nucleotides line up with TRBD1. With 6 bases clipped from V and 2 bases from J, the junction kept 11 bases outside the gene matches. The CDR3 is 16 amino acids. Germline CDR1 is MDHEN and CDR2 is SYDVKM. The CDR3 DNA reads TGTGCCAGCAGCCGCACTACCGGGACAGGGACCTACGAGCAGTACTTC. Protein sequence: CASSRTTGTGTYEQYF.

This clonotype occurred many times. This chain uses TRBV12-3 or TRBV12-4 with TRBJ1-6; 8 bases are a match to TRBD1. This CDR3 is built from 15 residues. J lost 10 bases, V lost 2 bases, and 7 bases had no gene match. The CDR3 sequence is CASSLQGQGRSPLHF. The CDR3 nucleotides are TGTGCCAGCAGTTTACAAGGACAGGGAAGATCACCCCTCCACTTT.

This clonotype showed up just a few times. This sequence joins TRBV6-5 and TRBJ2-2; unclear D gene. Germline V lookup: CDR1 MNHEY, CDR2 SVGAGI. Between the trimmed V and J ends, which lost 0 bases and 4 bases, there was a span of 6 bases. The CDR3 is 14 residues long. As DNA, the CDR3 is TGTGCCAGCAGTTACTCCGGCATCACCGGGGAGCTGTTTTTT. Amino acid sequence: CASSYSGITGELFF.